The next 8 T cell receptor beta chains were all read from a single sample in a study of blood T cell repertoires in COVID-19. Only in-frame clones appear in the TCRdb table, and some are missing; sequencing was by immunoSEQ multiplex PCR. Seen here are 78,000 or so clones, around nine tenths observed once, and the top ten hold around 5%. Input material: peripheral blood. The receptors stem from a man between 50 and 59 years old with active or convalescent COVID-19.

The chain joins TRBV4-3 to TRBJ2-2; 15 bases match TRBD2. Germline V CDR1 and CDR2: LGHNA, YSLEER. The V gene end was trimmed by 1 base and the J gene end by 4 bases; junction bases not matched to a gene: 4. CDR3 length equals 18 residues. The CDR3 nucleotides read TGCGCCAGCAGCCAAGGGACTAGCGGGGGGGTAGCCACCGGGGAGCTGTTTTTT. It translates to CASSQGTSGGVATGELFF.

The CDR3, as DNA: TGTGCCAGTACAGGGATTGACTATGGCTACACCTTC. Amino acids: CASTGIDYGYTF. This chain links TRBV28 with TRBJ1-2, with a possible D match to TRBD1 (6 bases). The CDR3 spans 12 residues. V lost 9 bases and J lost 3, with 11 bases in between. CDR1 and CDR2 from the germline V gene are MDHEN and SYDVKM.

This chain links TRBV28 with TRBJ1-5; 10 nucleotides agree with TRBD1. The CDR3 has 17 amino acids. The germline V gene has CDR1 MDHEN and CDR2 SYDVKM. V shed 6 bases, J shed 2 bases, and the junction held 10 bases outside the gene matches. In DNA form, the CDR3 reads TGTGCCAGCAGAAGACAAGACAGGGGGCGCCGCAATCAGCCCCAGCATTTT. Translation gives CASRRQDRGRRNQPQHF.

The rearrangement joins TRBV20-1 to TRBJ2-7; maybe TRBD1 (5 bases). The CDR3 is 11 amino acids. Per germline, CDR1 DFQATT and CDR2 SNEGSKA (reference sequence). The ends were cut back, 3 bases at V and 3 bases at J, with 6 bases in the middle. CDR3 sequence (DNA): TGCAGTGCTAGTCAGGGCTACGAGCAGTACTTC. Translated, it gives CSASQGYEQYF.

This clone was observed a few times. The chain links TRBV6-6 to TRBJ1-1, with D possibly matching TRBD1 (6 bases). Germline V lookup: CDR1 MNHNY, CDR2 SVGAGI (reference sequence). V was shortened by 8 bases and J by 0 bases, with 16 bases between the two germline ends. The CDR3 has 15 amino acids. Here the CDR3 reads CASSGQKAVNTEAFF. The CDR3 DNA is TGTGCCAGCTCCGGACAGAAGGCCGTGAACACTGAAGCTTTCTTT.

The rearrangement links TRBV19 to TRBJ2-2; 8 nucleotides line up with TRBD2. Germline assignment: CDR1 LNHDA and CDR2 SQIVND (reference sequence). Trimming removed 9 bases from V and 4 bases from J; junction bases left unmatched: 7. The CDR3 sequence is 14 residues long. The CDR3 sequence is CASGGAFGTGELFF. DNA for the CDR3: TGTGCCAGCGGGGGGGCCTTTGGCACCGGGGAGCTGTTTTTT.

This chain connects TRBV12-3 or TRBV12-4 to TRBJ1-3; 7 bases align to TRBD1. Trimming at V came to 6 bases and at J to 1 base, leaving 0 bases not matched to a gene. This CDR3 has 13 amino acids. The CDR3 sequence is CASRGQSGNTIYF. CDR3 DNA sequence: TGTGCCAGCAGGGGACAGTCTGGAAACACCATATATTTT.

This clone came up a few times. The CDR3 loop reads CAISSARDSPLHF. CDR3 nucleotides: TGTGCCATCAGTTCGGCTCGGGATTCACCCCTCCACTTT. V is TRBV10-3 and J is TRBJ1-6; D remains unclear. V dropped 5 bases and J dropped 8 bases, with 10 bases sitting between them. Germline V gene lookup returns CDR1 ENHRY and CDR2 SYGVKD. The length of the CDR3 is 13 residues.